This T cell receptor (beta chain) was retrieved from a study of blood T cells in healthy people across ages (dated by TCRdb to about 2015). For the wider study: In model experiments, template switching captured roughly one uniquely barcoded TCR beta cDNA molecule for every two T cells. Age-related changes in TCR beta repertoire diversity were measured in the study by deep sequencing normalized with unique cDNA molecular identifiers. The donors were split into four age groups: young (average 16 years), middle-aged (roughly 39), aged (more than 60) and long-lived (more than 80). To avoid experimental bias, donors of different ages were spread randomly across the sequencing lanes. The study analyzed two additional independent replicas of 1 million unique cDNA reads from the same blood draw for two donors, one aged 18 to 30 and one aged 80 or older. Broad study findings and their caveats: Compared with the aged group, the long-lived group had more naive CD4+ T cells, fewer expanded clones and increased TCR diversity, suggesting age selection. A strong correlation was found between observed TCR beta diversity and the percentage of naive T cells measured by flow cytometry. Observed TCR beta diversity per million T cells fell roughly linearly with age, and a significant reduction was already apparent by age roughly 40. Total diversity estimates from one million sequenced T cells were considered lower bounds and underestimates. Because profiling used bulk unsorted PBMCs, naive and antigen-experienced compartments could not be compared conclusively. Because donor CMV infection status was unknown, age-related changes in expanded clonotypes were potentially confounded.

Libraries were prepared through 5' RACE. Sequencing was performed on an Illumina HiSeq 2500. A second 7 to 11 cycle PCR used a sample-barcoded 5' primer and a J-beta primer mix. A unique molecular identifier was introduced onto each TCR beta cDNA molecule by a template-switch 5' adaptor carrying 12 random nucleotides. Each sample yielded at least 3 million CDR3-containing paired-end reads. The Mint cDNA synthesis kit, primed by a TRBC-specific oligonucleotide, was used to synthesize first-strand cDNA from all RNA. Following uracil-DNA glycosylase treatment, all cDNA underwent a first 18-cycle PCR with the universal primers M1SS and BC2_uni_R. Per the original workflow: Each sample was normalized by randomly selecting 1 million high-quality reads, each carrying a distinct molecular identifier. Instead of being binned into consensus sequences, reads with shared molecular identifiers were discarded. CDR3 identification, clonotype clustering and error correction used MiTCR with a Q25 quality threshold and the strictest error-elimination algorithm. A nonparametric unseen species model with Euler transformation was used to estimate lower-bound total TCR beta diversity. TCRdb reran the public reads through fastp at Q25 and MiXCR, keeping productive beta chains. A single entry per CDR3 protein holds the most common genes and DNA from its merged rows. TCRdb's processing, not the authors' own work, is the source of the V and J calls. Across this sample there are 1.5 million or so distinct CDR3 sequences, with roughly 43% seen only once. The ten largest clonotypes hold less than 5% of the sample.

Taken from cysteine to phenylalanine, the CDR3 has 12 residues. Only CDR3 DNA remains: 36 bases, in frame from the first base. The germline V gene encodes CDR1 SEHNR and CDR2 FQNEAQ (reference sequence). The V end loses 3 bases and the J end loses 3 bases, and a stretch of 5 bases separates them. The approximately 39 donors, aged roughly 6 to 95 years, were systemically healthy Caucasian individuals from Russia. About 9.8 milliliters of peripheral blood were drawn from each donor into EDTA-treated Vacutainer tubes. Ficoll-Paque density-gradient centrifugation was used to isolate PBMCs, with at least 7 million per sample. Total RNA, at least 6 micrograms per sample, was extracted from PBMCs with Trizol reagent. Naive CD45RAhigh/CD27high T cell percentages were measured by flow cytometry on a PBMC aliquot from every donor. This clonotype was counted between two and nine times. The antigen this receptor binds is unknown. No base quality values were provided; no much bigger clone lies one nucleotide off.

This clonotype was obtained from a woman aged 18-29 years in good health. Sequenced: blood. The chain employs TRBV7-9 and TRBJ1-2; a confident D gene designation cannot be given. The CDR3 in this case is CASSFNYYGYTF. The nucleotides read TGTGCCAGCAGCTTCAATTACTATGGCTACACCTTC. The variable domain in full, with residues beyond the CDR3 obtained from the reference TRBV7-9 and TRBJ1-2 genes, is DTGVSQNPRHKITKRGQNVTFRCDPISEHNRLYWYRQTLGQGPEFLTYFQNEAQLEKSRLLSDRFSAERPKGSFSTLEIQRTEQGDSAMYLCASSFNYYGYTFGSGTRLTVV.